A single sample gave rise to the 27 T cell receptor beta chains below, sequenced in a study of vaccination and CD4 T cells after COVID-19 (dated by TCRdb to about 2022). To prepare the library, PCR was applied. Data came from an Illumina iSeq 100. TCR sequencing of DNA from cultured CD4+ T cells used the Oncomine TCR Beta short-read assay at the Johns Hopkins FTIC core. TCRdb took the public reads, trimmed them with fastp at Q25, ran MiXCR for clone calling and kept in-frame beta chains. Each entry is one CDR3 protein sequence, shown with its most common DNA and genes. In all, the sample holds over 5,500 distinct CDR3 sequences, and about half of those were seen once. 34% of the sample belongs to the ten largest clones. These receptors are not linked to any known antigen. The treatment or condition label here, explained by the study, means: approximately 9-day PBMC culture with coronavirus spike peptide pools or control peptides (ViraFEST assay).

Sequencing input: CD4+ T cells from blood, cultured in vitro. Every receptor here comes from a human donor who had recovered from COVID-19.

The genes are TRBV7-8 and TRBJ1-5; the D gene is possibly TRBD1 (5 bases). The germline gives CDR1 SGHVS, CDR2 FQNEAQ. The V gene lost 0 bases and the J gene lost 0 bases, with 9 bases spanning the gap. The CDR3 is 16 residues long. CDR3 sequence reads: CASSLADSYSNQPQHF. CDR3 nucleotides: TGTGCCAGCAGCTTAGCCGACAGCTATAGCAATCAGCCCCAGCATTTT.

This clonotype appeared a few times. The chain carries TRBV20-1 and TRBJ1-2; the D gene is possibly TRBD1 (6 bases). The CDR3 has 16 residues. Germline loops: CDR1 DFQATT, CDR2 SNEGSKA (reference sequence). V lost 0 bases to trimming and J lost 1 base, with 15 bases between them. Written as DNA, the CDR3 is TGCAGTGCTAGAGAATTGAGCGGGGGCCTTAACTATGGCTACACCTTC. Protein sequence: CSARELSGGLNYGYTF.

The chain has TRBV6-5 and TRBJ2-1; the D gene could be TRBD1 or TRBD2 (7 bases each). Deletions cut 4 bases from V and 8 bases from J, with 21 bases between. Germline CDR1 is MNHEY and CDR2 is SVGAGI. The CDR3 runs to 16 residues. This CDR3 is CASSSSGRGPGDEQFF. CDR3 nucleotides: TGTGCCAGCAGTTCTTCTGGGAGGGGGCCCGGGGATGAGCAGTTCTTC.

The chain joins TRBV7-3 to TRBJ2-1, with D tentatively TRBD2 (6 bases). Matching the DNA end better, TRBJ2-7 makes the J call doubtful. The CDR3 has 15 amino acids. Germline assignment: CDR1 SGHTA and CDR2 FQGTGA. The CDR3, as DNA: TGTGCCAGCAGCCCCGACAGAATGGGGAGGTACGAGCAGTACTTC. Protein product: CASSPDRMGRYEQYF.

This clonotype has more than one count but fewer than ten. V is TRBV20-1 and J is TRBJ2-3; 9 positions agree with TRBD2. Germline V gives CDR1 DFQATT, CDR2 SNEGSKA (reference sequence). The CDR3 extends over 14 amino acids. V gave up 3 bases and J gave up 3 bases; unmatched junction bases: 4. The CDR3 nucleotides are TGCAGTGCTAGTAGCGGGAGAGGGACAGATACGCAGTATTTT. Its translation is CSASSGRGTDTQYF.

The chain couples TRBV6-1 to TRBJ2-7; 7 bases agree with TRBD1. The CDR3 is 12 residues long. The germline V gene encodes CDR1 MNHNS and CDR2 SASEGT. V trimming: 8 bases; J trimming: 2 bases; junction bases outside the gene matches: 3. CDR3 in amino acids: CASLDRPYEQYF. In DNA form, the CDR3 reads TGTGCCAGCTTGGACAGGCCCTACGAGCAGTACTTC.

V gene TRBV7-9 combines with J gene TRBJ2-2; unclear D gene. From germline, CDR1 is SEHNR and CDR2 FQNEAQ (reference sequence). The CDR3 runs 14 residues. Trimming left V 1 base short and J 5 bases short, with 8 bases between. CDR3 amino acids: CASSLEGRTGELFF. The DNA for the CDR3 is TGTGCCAGCAGCTTAGAAGGCAGAACCGGGGAGCTGTTTTTT.

The chain recombines TRBV6-1 with TRBJ2-3; the D call may be TRBD1 or TRBD2 (5 bases each). Looked up from germline, CDR1 is MNHNS and CDR2 is SASEGT. V was pared by 6 bases and J by 4 bases, with 11 bases between. The CDR3 totals 13 residues. The CDR3 region has the DNA TGTGCCAGCAGCCTCCAGGGAGCAGATACGCAGTATTTT. Amino acids: CASSLQGADTQYF.

This clonotype was seen just once. The chain joins TRBV5-1 to TRBJ1-2, with 10 bases that match TRBD1. V dropped 3 bases and J dropped 7; count of bases not matched to a gene: 6. CDR1 is SGHRS and CDR2 is YFSETQ in the germline V gene. The CDR3 extends over 14 amino acids. CDR3 protein: CASSSGTGVRGYTF. In nucleotides, the CDR3 is TGCGCCAGCAGCTCCGGGACAGGGGTGCGTGGCTACACCTTC.

V and J are TRBV19 and TRBJ2-2; maybe TRBD2 (5 bases). The V and J ends lost 7 bases and 0 bases respectively, with 9 bases between them. This CDR3 has 14 residues. Per the germline V gene, CDR1 is LNHDA and CDR2 is SQIVND (reference sequence). CDR3 coding DNA: TGTGCCAGTACCCCAGCGGCGAACACCGGGGAGCTGTTTTTT. Its protein is CASTPAANTGELFF.

The chain uses TRBV7-2 and TRBJ2-2; D unclear. This CDR3 spans 12 amino acids. Germline CDR1 is SGHTA and CDR2 is FQGNSA. V lost 0 bases, J lost 7 bases, and 3 bases lay in between. The CDR3 region has the DNA TGTGCCAGCAGCTTAGCGTTCGGGGAGCTGTTTTTT. Protein sequence: CASSLAFGELFF.

This clonotype is judged medium-sized. This chain joins TRBV11-2 and TRBJ2-3; 8 bases fit TRBD2. The CDR3 totals 15 residues. From germline, CDR1 is SGHAT and CDR2 FQNNGV. V lost 5 bases, J lost 1 base, and 5 bases stayed unmatched. The DNA for the CDR3 is TGTGCCAGCAGCCAAGCGGGAGTTGGCACAGATACGCAGTATTTT. Translating it yields CASSQAGVGTDTQYF.

This chain joins TRBV11-3 and TRBJ2-3, with 7 bases aligning to TRBD2. The CDR3 loop spans 15 amino acids. The germline V gene has CDR1 SGHNT and CDR2 YENEEA. J lost 3 bases, V lost 1 base, and 4 bases had no gene match. The CDR3 loop is CASSLGAGVTDTQYF. In DNA form, the CDR3 reads TGTGCCAGCAGCTTAGGGGCGGGGGTAACAGATACGCAGTATTTT.

V gene TRBV7-2 combines with J gene TRBJ1-2; 7 positions agree with TRBD1. The CDR3 spans 14 residues. Germline CDR1 SGHTA, CDR2 FQGNSA. Germline trimming cut 0 bases from V and 8 bases from J; bases unmatched to any gene: 6. Here the CDR3 reads CASSLARIRGGYTF. The CDR3 DNA reads TGTGCCAGCAGCTTAGCGAGAATCAGGGGGGGCTACACCTTC.

This clonotype came up a few times. CDR3 DNA: TGCAGTGCTACCGACCGGGACAAGCTCTACGAGCAGTACTTC. Protein product: CSATDRDKLYEQYF. The rearrangement uses TRBV20-1 and TRBJ2-7, with D maybe TRBD1 (6 bases). With 4 bases removed from V and 3 bases from J, the gap between germline ends came to 16 bases. The CDR3 totals 14 residues. From germline, CDR1 is DFQATT and CDR2 SNEGSKA (reference sequence).

This rearrangement joins TRBV7-9 to TRBJ2-1; 11 bases fit TRBD2. The germline gives CDR1 SEHNR, CDR2 FQNEAQ (reference sequence). The CDR3 contains 18 residues. J was trimmed by 4 bases and V by 5 bases; bases with no gene match: 13. The CDR3, as DNA: TGTGCCAGCAGCCCGATATTAGCGGGGGGGCCGGGGTACAATGAGCAGTTCTTC. Translated, it gives CASSPILAGGPGYNEQFF. The variable domain in full, completed from reference TRBV7-9 and TRBJ2-1, reads DTGVSQNPRHKITKRGQNVTFRCDPISEHNRLYWYRQTLGQGPEFLTYFQNEAQLEKSRLLSDRFSAERPKGSFSTLEIQRTEQGDSAMYLCASSPILAGGPGYNEQFFGPGTRLTVL.

This sequence joins TRBV7-3 and TRBJ2-3, with D possibly TRBD2 on 6 matching bases. The CDR3 is 14 amino acids. Between the trimmed V and J ends, which lost 2 bases and 0 bases, there was a span of 6 bases. Germline assignment: CDR1 SGHTA and CDR2 FQGTGA. The CDR3 is CASSLAGSTDTQYF. As DNA, the CDR3 is TGTGCCAGCAGCTTAGCGGGGAGCACAGATACGCAGTATTTT.

The genes are TRBV20-1 and TRBJ1-1; D is undetermined. Trimming removed 0 bases from V and 7 bases from J, with 9 bases in between. The germline CDR1 and CDR2 sequences are DFQATT and SNEGSKA (reference sequence). This CDR3 region has 12 residues. The CDR3 loop reads CSAREIGGEAFF. The CDR3 coding sequence is TGCAGTGCTAGAGAGATTGGTGGTGAAGCTTTCTTT.

This chain uses TRBV30 with TRBJ1-2; perhaps TRBD1 as D (5 bases). From germline, CDR1 is GTSNPN and CDR2 SVGIG (reference sequence). The V end lost 0 bases, the J end lost 8 bases, and 10 bases lay between the germline ends. This CDR3 has 12 residues. The chain's CDR3 is CAWSVARGGYTF. In nucleotides, the CDR3 is TGTGCCTGGAGTGTTGCCCGGGGCGGCTACACCTTC.

The rearrangement uses TRBV19 and TRBJ2-7; tentative D call: TRBD1 (5 bases). The CDR3 has 13 residues. Germline assignment: CDR1 LNHDA and CDR2 SQIVND (reference sequence). V dropped 1 base and J dropped 3 bases, with 7 bases sitting between them. In DNA, the CDR3 is TGTGCCAGTAGTATAGGGACACGCTACGAGCAGTACTTC. It codes for CASSIGTRYEQYF.

The chain is built from TRBV10-3 and TRBJ1-5, with 7 bases that match TRBD1. Trimming removed 6 bases from V and 4 bases from J; junction bases left unmatched: 6. The CDR3 length is 14 residues. The germline V gene has CDR1 ENHRY and CDR2 SYGVKD. The CDR3 DNA follows: TGTGCCATCAGGGCGGACAGGCTAAATCAGCCCCAGCATTTT. Encoded protein: CAIRADRLNQPQHF.

The V and J genes are TRBV24-1 and TRBJ1-1, with TRBD1 as a possible D gene (5 bases). The CDR3 covers 13 residues. Trimming removed 10 bases at V and 2 bases at J, with 13 bases between. Germline V CDR1 and CDR2: KGHDR, SFDVKD. This CDR3 is CATRREANTEAFF. In DNA, the CDR3 is TGTGCCACGCGCAGGGAAGCCAACACTGAAGCTTTCTTT.

The rearrangement joins TRBV7-2 to TRBJ2-7; TRBD2 agrees at 7 bases. The CDR3 length is 15 residues. Losses at the gene ends were 6 bases for V and 3 bases for J; bases not matched to a gene: 11. From germline, CDR1 is SGHTA and CDR2 FQGNSA. CDR3 protein: CASSRTSRALYEQYF. The CDR3 nucleotides are TGTGCCAGCAGTCGGACTAGTCGAGCACTCTACGAGCAGTACTTC.

V and J are TRBV5-1 and TRBJ2-5, with unresolved D. Looked up from germline, CDR1 is SGHRS and CDR2 is YFSETQ. V was clipped by 2 bases and J by 5 bases, with 10 bases between them. CDR3 length equals 13 residues. CDR3 nucleotides: TGCGCCAGCAGCTTTCCCCCGGTGGAGACCCAGTACTTC. Residues: CASSFPPVETQYF.

This clonotype was seen a few times. The chain combines TRBV20-1 with TRBJ2-2, with 12 bases that match TRBD2. The length of the CDR3 is 16 residues. Looked up from germline, CDR1 is DFQATT and CDR2 is SNEGSKA (reference sequence). Unmatched junction bases numbered 6, after V lost 5 bases and J lost 2 bases. The CDR3 region is CSAARLAGDNTGELFF. CDR3 nucleotides: TGCAGTGCTGCTCGACTAGCGGGGGACAACACCGGGGAGCTGTTTTTT.

The sample holds a few counts of this clonotype. The V gene is TRBV10-3, the J gene TRBJ1-5; D call uncertain. The CDR3 is made up of 13 amino acids. Germline CDR1 reads ENHRY; CDR2 reads SYGVKD. The V end lost 4 bases, the J end lost 5 bases, and 9 bases lay between the germline ends. DNA for the CDR3: TGTGCCATCAGTGTTAAAGAGGATCAGCCCCAGCATTTT. The encoded protein is CAISVKEDQPQHF.

The chain combines TRBV7-2 with TRBJ1-1; 7 bases are a match to TRBD1. The trim removed 10 bases at V and 0 bases at J, leaving 5 bases unmatched. CDR1 is SGHTA, CDR2 FQGNSA, per germline. CDR3 size: 13 residues. In DNA form, the CDR3 reads TGTGCCACCAAGACAGGGATGAACACTGAAGCTTTCTTT. Translation gives CATKTGMNTEAFF.